Sequencing of this TCR beta chain was carried out in a study of blood T cells in healthy people across ages. Study outcomes and limitations: Greater diversity and more naive CD4+ cells were seen in long-lived donors than in aged donors. When one million T cells were used, diversity estimates were thought to be underestimates.

Of note for this clonotype: The antigen remains unidentified.

Germline CDR1 and CDR2: DFQATT and SNEGSKA (reference sequence). There are 12 residues in the CDR3. Trimming shortened V by 7 bases and J by 0 bases, and 9 bases separated the two germline ends. The people who gave samples were healthy Caucasians from Russia, aged 6 to 90. Investigators took 8.5 to 10 milliliters of peripheral blood from every donor. With a J-beta primer mix and a sample-barcoded 5' primer, a second PCR ran about 7 to 12 cycles. TCRdb itself ran the 5' RACE reads through MiXCR, one entry per CDR3 protein. The sample yields around 650,000 distinct CDR3 sequences, less than 45% seen once.

The rearrangement links TRBV20-1 to TRBJ1-1; D not certain. This TCR derives from a man older than 75 in good health. Sequencing was done on a sample of blood. In DNA, the CDR3 is TGCAGTGTTAGGATTATGAACACTGAAGCTTTCTTT. It is translated as CSVRIMNTEAFF.